A selection of T cell receptor beta chains follows, all from one sample in a study of OX40 agonist ivuxolimab in advanced cancers. Sequencing was performed with immunoSEQ multiplex PCR; in TCRdb, only in-frame clones are kept and a portion is missing. The table has 55,000 or so clones, almost 90% seen once. The sample in question was CD4+ or CD8+ T cells sorted from blood, obtained in a trial of the OX40 agonist ivuxolimab. All receptors come from an adult with an advanced solid tumor such as melanoma, head and neck, liver or kidney cancer. Each CDR3 is given without its conserved first and last residue. The D gene is left open where the match is weak.

j_call v_call d_call cdr3_aa
TRBJ2-6 TRBV28 - ASSLYALGANVLT
TRBJ1-3 TRBV7-2 TRBD1 ASSATGGASGNTIY
TRBJ2-5 TRBV19 TRBD2 ASSIGSGSSETQY
TRBJ2-7 TRBV28 TRBD1 ASKPGGGTGFKEQY
TRBJ2-1 TRBV30 - AWSWRGDNEQF
TRBJ1-4 TRBV11-2 TRBD1 ASSLGTANEKLF
TRBJ1-1 TRBV28 - ASNTGARAEAF
TRBJ2-1 TRBV6-4 - ASSDNDAEQF
TRBJ2-4 TRBV28 TRBD2 ASSLFSSGRVSDIQY
TRBJ1-1 TRBV6-1 - ASSSLQGSTEAF
TRBJ2-1 TRBV18 - ASSRRVGRSYNEQF
TRBJ2-2 TRBV27 - ASSLVSTGELF
TRBJ2-7 TRBV10-3 - ATQGDGVVGEQY
TRBJ1-1 TRBV19 - ASSMHREAF
TRBJ1-2 TRBV5-5 TRBD1 ASSRTGGGGYT
TRBJ1-5 TRBV5-1 - ASSPGGGARQPQH
TRBJ1-2 TRBV7-3 - ASSLDGFGDGYT
TRBJ2-5 TRBV9 - ASSVGTQTRGNQETQY
TRBJ2-5 TRBV15 - ATSGTMASVID
TRBJ2-3 TRBV29-1 - SVEDALKGGSTGGDTQY
TRBJ2-2 TRBV5-1 TRBD1 ASRFRTGETGELF
TRBJ1-1 TRBV9 - ASSVVPTRDAEAF
TRBJ2-1 TRBV7-2 TRBD2 ASSLSGASSYNEQF
TRBJ2-1 TRBV27 TRBD2 ASSSPNSGRGNEQF
TRBJ2-3 TRBV6-6 - ASRLAESTDTQY
TRBJ2-3 TRBV18 TRBD2 ASSPRELAVTDTQY
TRBJ2-7 TRBV29-1 TRBD2 SVSTSGRFYEQY